This TCR beta chain appears in the sequencing data of a study of CXCR3-negative and CXCR3-positive naive CD8 T cells. Regarding the study as a whole: TCR strength was inferred from TRB CDR3 properties, while surface CD5 was comparable between naive subsets. More hydrophobic TRB CDR3s occurred in CXCR3-positive than in CXCR3-negative naive cells.

UMI-labeled 5' RACE yielded the TRB cDNA libraries. Each CDR3 protein gets one entry in TCRdb, which reprocessed the 5' RACE reads and gives no DNA. The sample table sets out about 41,000 distinct CDR3 sequences. Germline values: CDR1 LNHDA, CDR2 SQIVND (reference sequence). This CDR3 has 14 amino acids. Using triplicate sorts, 300,000 cells were collected each time from every CD8+ T cell subset. Phenotypically, naive CD8+ T cells corresponded to CD45RO-CCR7+CD27+CD95-. About this clonotype: Antigen unknown.

This TCR came from a human donor in good health. Some clones in this sample may be carry-over from other donors' samples. The sequenced sample was naive CXCR3- CD8+ T cells from blood. The subset denotes: CD45RO-CCR7+CD27+CD95- naive CD8+ T cells lacking CXCR3 (TNR3-). This rearrangement joins TRBV19 to TRBJ2-7; TCRdb returns TRBD2, unconfirmable since there is no DNA. The CDR3 loop reads CASSMARDYYEQYF.